These 27 T cell receptor beta chains were sequenced from one sample in a study of vaccination effects on CD4 cells after COVID-19. Their recognized antigens are unknown. The method was immunoSEQ multiplex PCR; TCRdb's version includes in-frame clones alone and lacks a portion of them. The repertoire holds 40,000 to 50,000 clones, with around 77% as singletons. Antigen-specific CD4+ T cells were expanded with viral peptide pools in the ViraFEST assay before sequencing. A roughly ten-day culture period preceded the isolation of CD4+ T cells. Vaccine recipients had no previous SARS-CoV-2 infection; their nucleocapsid antibodies were negative. Here the sequenced sample was CD4+ T cells from PBMCs cultured with HCoV-NL63 spike peptides, taken before COVID-19 vaccination. The receptors derive from a human donor who received a COVID-19 vaccine.

In DNA form, the CDR3 reads TGTGCCACCCGGCGGAGCTATGGCTACACCTTC. Its protein product is CATRRSYGYTF. This sequence joins TRBV6-5 and TRBJ1-2; D not resolved. The CDR3 is 11 residues long. In germline, CDR1 is MNHEY, CDR2 SVGAGI. Trimming removed 10 bases from V and 4 bases from J, with 10 bases in between.

The CDR3: CASSPGLAGGPVDTQYF. The CDR3 bases are TGCGCCAGCAGCCCGGGACTAGCGGGGGGCCCGGTGGATACGCAGTATTTT. V is TRBV5-1 and J is TRBJ2-3; 15 bases map to TRBD2. The V and J ends lost 4 bases and 6 bases, in that order; junction bases with no gene match: 9. The CDR3 runs to 17 residues. Germline V gives CDR1 SGHRS, CDR2 YFSETQ.

There are a few counts of this clone. The gene calls are TRBV27 and TRBJ2-5; 7 nucleotides agree with TRBD1. Germline lookup yields CDR1 MNHEY and CDR2 SMNVEV (reference sequence). This CDR3 is built from 15 residues. The V and J ends lost 4 bases and 5 bases, in that order; junction bases with no gene match: 10. The CDR3 DNA reads as TGTGCCAGCAGTTCACCGGGACAGAAGGGGGAGACCCAGTACTTC. Residues: CASSSPGQKGETQYF.

There are a few counts of this clone. J is TRBJ2-2 and V is TRBV6-2 or TRBV6-3, with D uncertain. V lost 4 bases, J lost 4 bases, and 10 bases lay in between. From germline, CDR1 is MNHEY and CDR2 SVGEGT. The length of the CDR3 is 14 residues. CDR3 DNA: TGTGCCAGCAGTTTAGACCTACCCACCGGGGAGCTGTTTTTT. Translated: CASSLDLPTGELFF.

The rearrangement uses TRBV30 and TRBJ2-3; 8 bases agree with TRBD1. CDR3 length: 15 amino acids. Germline trimming cut 1 base from V and 4 bases from J; bases unmatched to any gene: 7. CDR1 and CDR2 from the germline V gene are GTSNPN and SVGIG (reference sequence). The CDR3 region has the DNA TGTGCCTGGAGTGAGAGGCCAGGGGGCTCAGATACGCAGTATTTT. Encoded protein: CAWSERPGGSDTQYF.

The V and J genes are TRBV21-1 and TRBJ2-6; the listed D gene, TRBD2, was not tested against the DNA. TRBV21-1 is shown as a pseudogene. This CDR3 has 16 amino acids. CDR3 sequence (DNA): TGTGCGATTCCTCGGGGGGCGGCTTCTGGGGCCAACGTCCTGACTTTC. This encodes CAIPRGAASGANVLTF.

CDR3 sequence reads: CASSLAVYGSYEQYV. CDR3 nucleotides: TGTGCCAGCAGCTTAGCAGTTTATGGGTCCTACGAGCAGTACGTC. V usage is TRBV7-2 and J usage is TRBJ2-7; no clear D. The CDR3 extends over 15 amino acids. Trimming left V 0 bases short and J 1 base short, with 10 bases between. CDR1 is SGHTA and CDR2 is FQGNSA in the germline V gene.

V and J are TRBV2 and TRBJ1-1, with 10 bases lining up with TRBD1. This CDR3 has 14 residues. Germline V gene data show CDR1 as SNHLY and CDR2 as FYNNEI. V was clipped by 8 bases and J by 0 bases; unmatched bases: 3. CDR3 residues: CASSGTGVNTEAFF. Written as DNA, the CDR3 is TGTGCCAGCTCGGGGACAGGGGTGAACACTGAAGCTTTCTTT.

This clone was seen a single time. The genes are TRBV9 and TRBJ1-2; 9 nucleotides agree with TRBD1. Germline assignment: CDR1 SGDLS and CDR2 YYNGEE. The CDR3 extends over 14 amino acids. Unmatched junction bases numbered 7, after V lost 3 bases and J lost 7 bases. The CDR3 protein is CASSADRGSGGYTF. CDR3 DNA sequence: TGTGCCAGCAGCGCGGACAGGGGTTCGGGTGGCTACACCTTC.

The chain is built from TRBV6-5 and TRBJ2-2; tentatively, D is TRBD1 (6 bases). V was trimmed by 2 bases and J by 4 bases, leaving 11 bases between them. The CDR3 covers 15 residues. Germline loops: CDR1 MNHEY, CDR2 SVGAGI. CDR3 in DNA: TGTGCCAGCAGTTACCAGGGGATGGGCACCGGGGAGCTGTTTTTT. This encodes CASSYQGMGTGELFF.

The rearrangement links TRBV4-3 to TRBJ2-3, with TRBD2 identical over 12 bases. J lost 6 bases, V lost 0 bases, and 10 bases had no gene match. The CDR3 length is 18 residues. Germline CDR1 reads LGHNA; CDR2 reads YSLEER. CDR3 in amino acids: CASSQERDLAGGLDTQYF. DNA of the CDR3: TGCGCCAGCAGCCAAGAGAGGGACCTAGCGGGGGGGCTGGATACGCAGTATTTT.

CDR3 sequence: CATRDNGANVLTF. The DNA of the CDR3 is TGTGCCACCCGGGACAATGGGGCCAACGTCCTGACTTTC. The chain has TRBV28 and TRBJ2-6; D possibly corresponds to TRBD1 (6 bases). Germline V gene lookup returns CDR1 MDHEN and CDR2 SYDVKM. V was cut by 10 bases and J by 3 bases, with 10 bases left in between. The CDR3 extends over 13 amino acids.

The V gene is TRBV7-9, the J gene TRBJ2-2, with 8 bases fitting TRBD1. V lost 5 bases, J lost 4 bases, and 3 bases stayed unmatched. From germline, CDR1 is SEHNR and CDR2 FQNEAQ (reference sequence). CDR3 length equals 14 residues. CDR3 sequence reads: CASSKGQVTGELFF. CDR3 in DNA: TGTGCCAGCAGCAAGGGACAGGTCACCGGGGAGCTGTTTTTT.

The V and J genes are TRBV6-4 and TRBJ2-2; D is ambiguous. This CDR3 region has 14 residues. The ends were cut back, 2 bases at V and 5 bases at J, with 9 bases in the middle. Germline V gene sequence: CDR1 MRHNA, CDR2 SNTAGT. The CDR3 DNA is TGTGCCAGCAGTGACAGGGCCGGGACCGGGGAGCTGTTTTTT. Its translation: CASSDRAGTGELFF.

V usage is TRBV12-3 or TRBV12-4 and J usage is TRBJ1-2; TRBD1 is a possible D gene (6 bases). Deletions cut 8 bases from V and 1 base from J, with 11 bases between. This CDR3 contains 13 residues. CDR3 residues: CASATGINYGYTF. The CDR3 region has the DNA TGTGCCAGCGCTACAGGGATTAACTATGGCTACACCTTC.

The chain carries TRBV2 and TRBJ1-1, with a tentative D call TRBD1 (6 bases). This CDR3 has 15 residues. Germline CDR1 SNHLY, CDR2 FYNNEI. The V end lost 2 bases, the J end lost 0 bases, and 10 bases lay between the germline ends. The CDR3 DNA reads TGTGCCAGCAGTGAAAGGGGACAAATGAACACTGAAGCTTTCTTT. This sequence encodes CASSERGQMNTEAFF.

This clone was seen more than once but under ten times. The V call is TRBV6-6, the J call TRBJ1-5, with D tentatively TRBD1 (6 bases). This CDR3 region has 14 residues. Trimming stripped 7 bases from V and 4 bases from J, with 14 bases between. Germline values: CDR1 MNHNY, CDR2 SVGAGI (reference sequence). The CDR3 reads CASNAGRGNQPQHF. The CDR3 nucleotides are TGTGCCAGCAATGCAGGTAGGGGGAATCAGCCCCAGCATTTT.

The chain employs TRBV5-4 and TRBJ2-3, with D possibly TRBD2 on 6 matching bases. The CDR3 has 13 residues. The V gene's germline CDR1 is SGHNT and CDR2 YYREEE (reference sequence). The ends were cut back, 1 base at V and 5 bases at J, with 8 bases in the middle. This chain's CDR3 is CASSLIAEDTQYF. CDR3 bases: TGTGCCAGCAGCTTGATAGCGGAAGATACGCAGTATTTT.

This clone occurred a few times. The chain couples TRBV7-2 to TRBJ1-1, with D perhaps matching TRBD1 (6 bases). Trimming removed 2 bases at V and 3 bases at J, with 10 bases between. The CDR3 extends over 14 amino acids. Germline CDR1 reads SGHTA; CDR2 reads FQGNSA. CDR3 in amino acids: CASSLHRADTEAFF. The CDR3, as DNA: TGTGCCAGCAGCTTACACAGGGCGGACACTGAAGCTTTCTTT.

The rearrangement uses TRBV29-1 and TRBJ2-1; D is possibly TRBD2 (6 bases). The germline V gene has CDR1 SQVTM and CDR2 ANQGSEA. The V gene lost 5 bases and the J gene lost 9 bases, with 14 bases spanning the gap. The CDR3 contains 12 residues. CDR3 DNA: TGCAGCGTTACTGTCGGGGGTAGTGAGCAGTTCTTC. It yields the protein CSVTVGGSEQFF.

The chain uses TRBV6-2 or TRBV6-3 and TRBJ2-2; D perhaps matches TRBD2 (5 bases). V was pared by 0 bases and J by 0 bases, with 14 bases between. CDR1 and CDR2 (germline): MNHEY, SVGEGT. This CDR3 region has 18 residues. Written as DNA, the CDR3 is TGTGCCAGCAGTTACTCGAGAGGGCCGGGCGCGAACACCGGGGAGCTGTTTTTT. This codes for CASSYSRGPGANTGELFF.

The chain has TRBV5-1 and TRBJ2-1, with 10 nucleotides matching TRBD1. The CDR3 spans 12 residues. V dropped 5 bases and J dropped 9; count of bases not matched to a gene: 2. The germline gives CDR1 SGHRS, CDR2 YFSETQ. CDR3 sequence reads: CASSWDRGEQFF. The CDR3 nucleotides are TGCGCCAGCAGTTGGGACAGGGGTGAGCAGTTCTTC. Variable domain in full (rest from reference TRBV5-1 and TRBJ2-1): KAGVTQTPRYLIKTRGQQVTLSCSPISGHRSVSWYQQTPGQGLQFLFEYFSETQRNKGNFPGRFSGRQFSNSRSEMNVSTLELGDSALYLCASSWDRGEQFFGPGTRLTVL.

The chain employs TRBV29-1 and TRBJ1-5, with D possibly matching TRBD1 (6 bases). This CDR3 is 13 amino acids long. CDR1 SQVTM and CDR2 ANQGSEA come from the germline V gene. The V end was cut by 5 bases, the J end by 7 bases, with 15 bases between. CDR3 in DNA: TGCAGCGTTTGTCCCGGGGGCGGACAGCCCCAGCATTTT. This gives the protein CSVCPGGGQPQHF.

The chain uses TRBV5-1 and TRBJ1-1; D unclear. The CDR3 runs 14 residues. Trimming removed 1 base from V and 6 bases from J, with 13 bases in between. Germline V gene sequence: CDR1 SGHRS, CDR2 YFSETQ. CDR3 loop: CASSLRTEGAEAFF. The CDR3 coding sequence is TGCGCCAGCAGCTTGAGAACAGAGGGAGCTGAAGCTTTCTTT.

The chain couples TRBV5-1 to TRBJ2-6; 7 bases map to TRBD2. The germline V gene encodes CDR1 SGHRS and CDR2 YFSETQ. CDR3 size: 16 residues. V was pared by 0 bases and J by 2 bases, with 2 bases of the junction left unmatched. CDR3 region: CASSLVGTTGANVLTF. CDR3 DNA: TGCGCCAGCAGCTTGGTTGGGACTACTGGGGCCAACGTCCTGACTTTC. The entire variable domain, with the rest obtained from reference TRBV5-1 and TRBJ2-6, is as follows: KAGVTQTPRYLIKTRGQQVTLSCSPISGHRSVSWYQQTPGQGLQFLFEYFSETQRNKGNFPGRFSGRQFSNSRSEMNVSTLELGDSALYLCASSLVGTTGANVLTFGAGSRLTVL.

This sequence joins TRBV2 and TRBJ2-1, with TRBD1 as a possible D gene (5 bases). V lost 4 bases and J lost 2, with 9 bases in between. The CDR3 has 14 residues. Germline lookup yields CDR1 SNHLY and CDR2 FYNNEI. The chain's CDR3 is CASSVGQTYNEQFF. CDR3 nucleotide sequence: TGTGCCAGCAGTGTCGGACAAACCTACAATGAGCAGTTCTTC. Based on the CDR3 plus reference TRBV2 and TRBJ2-1, the full variable domain is EPEVTQTPSHQVTQMGQEVILRCVPISNHLYFYWYRQILGQKVEFLVSFYNNEISEKSEIFDDQFSVERPDGSNFTLKIRSTKLEDSAMYFCASSVGQTYNEQFFGPGTRLTVL.

In this sample, this clone turned up a few times. The V gene is TRBV6-5, the J gene TRBJ1-2; tentative D call: TRBD1 (6 bases). V lost 4 bases to trimming and J lost 8 bases, with 14 bases between them. Looked up from germline, CDR1 is MNHEY and CDR2 is SVGAGI. CDR3 length equals 13 residues. This CDR3 is CASSSPGARGYTF. CDR3 in DNA: TGTGCCAGCAGTTCCCCAGGGGCGCGGGGCTACACCTTC.